Listed below are T cell receptor beta chains from one sample, sequenced in a study of cytomegalovirus exposure and HLA in healthy donors. Only in-frame clones appear in the TCRdb table, and some are missing; sequencing was by immunoSEQ multiplex PCR. The data contain about 120,000 clones, less than 80% of them singletons. The source material was PBMCs. These receptors were collected from a man aged 30-40 years in good health and CMV-seronegative. CDR3s include the opening cysteine and the closing phenylalanine or tryptophan. The D gene is left open where the match is weak. A clone size is listed for some rows: how often the clone was seen (once, few, many), or a class if it is expanded.

TRBV4-3,TRBJ1-2,.,.,CASSQVNTPDYGYTF,TGCGCCAGCAGCCAAGTGAATACGCCGGACTATGGCTACACCTTC
TRBV19,TRBJ2-5,TRBD2,few,CASHGSGTIQETQYF,TGTGCCAGTCATGGGTCCGGGACTATACAAGAGACCCAGTACTTC
TRBV28,TRBJ1-1,.,.,CASILRDSIRAEAFF,TGTGCCAGCATCCTCCGGGACTCTATTAGGGCTGAAGCTTTCTTT
TRBV6-1,TRBJ1-2,.,.,CASSEPYTGDYGYTF,TGTGCCAGCAGTGAACCGTATACAGGTGATTATGGCTACACCTTC
TRBV28,TRBJ2-2,TRBD1,.,CASSLQVYRGLFF,TGTGCCAGCAGTTTACAAGTTTACAGGGGGCTGTTTTTT
TRBV4-2,TRBJ2-1,.,.,CASSQDEQDYNEQFF,TGTGCCAGCAGCCAAGATGAACAGGACTACAATGAGCAGTTCTTC
TRBV2,TRBJ2-2,.,.,CASSRVSSTGELFF,TGTGCCAGCAGCCGCGTGAGTAGCACCGGGGAGCTGTTTTTT
TRBV4-2,TRBJ2-1,TRBD2,.,CASSQDPASGAYNEQFF,TGTGCCAGCAGCCAAGATCCGGCTAGCGGGGCCTACAATGAGCAGTTCTTC
TRBV11-2,TRBJ2-3,.,.,CASSPRLSQGRDTQYF,TGTGCCAGCAGCCCCCGATTGTCCCAGGGGCGAGATACGCAGTATTTT
TRBV7-9,TRBJ1-2,.,.,CASSEIWTRDDGYTF,TGTGCCAGCAGCGAAATATGGACACGCGACGATGGCTACACCTTC
TRBV9,TRBJ2-1,.,.,CASSVSPILNEQFF,TGTGCCAGCAGCGTAAGCCCGATCTTAAATGAGCAGTTCTTC
TRBV19,TRBJ2-3,TRBD2,few,CASNNLAGGRDTQYF,TGTGCCAGTAATAACCTGGCGGGGGGGAGAGATACGCAGTATTTT
TRBV4-1,TRBJ2-7,.,.,CASSQALGTLPEQYF,TGCGCCAGCAGCCAAGCCTTGGGCACCCTCCCCGAGCAGTACTTC
TRBV19,TRBJ2-7,TRBD1,.,CASSIRDSSYEQYF,TGTGCCAGTAGTATCCGGGACAGCTCCTACGAGCAGTACTTC
TRBV7-9,TRBJ2-3,TRBD2,.,CASSSASGGGTDTQYF,TGTGCCAGCAGCTCTGCTAGCGGGGGTGGCACAGATACGCAGTATTTT
TRBV4-1,TRBJ2-3,TRBD2,.,CASSQGRGGTDTQYF,TGTGCCAGCAGCCAAGGGAGGGGCGGAACAGATACGCAGTATTTT
TRBV25-1,TRBJ1-1,.,.,CASSEKSFRDTLNTEAFF,TGTGCCAGCAGTGAGAAATCTTTCCGGGACACATTGAACACTGAAGCTTTCTTT
TRBV27,TRBJ1-2,TRBD1,.,CASSPGQGYYGYTF,TGTGCCAGTTCCCCCGGACAGGGATACTATGGCTACACCTTC
TRBV6-1,TRBJ2-6,TRBD1,few,CASRDRAGANVLTF,TGTGCCAGCAGAGACAGGGCCGGGGCCAACGTCCTGACTTTC
TRBV29-1,TRBJ1-4,TRBD1,.,CSAVTQGLNEKLFF,TGCAGCGCGGTAACACAGGGGTTGAATGAAAAACTGTTTTTT
TRBV28,TRBJ1-1,.,.,CASSPGVVRTEAFF,TGTGCCAGCAGTCCAGGGGTCGTAAGGACTGAAGCTTTCTTT
TRBV30,TRBJ2-7,.,.,CAWSPTRPEGSYEQYF,TGTGCCTGGAGCCCAACCCGGCCAGAGGGATCCTACGAGCAGTACTTC
TRBV9,TRBJ1-5,.,.,CASSVGVSGPQHF,TGTGCCAGCAGCGTAGGGGTCTCGGGACCCCAGCATTTT
TRBV5-1,TRBJ1-6,.,.,CASSFDSSTPLHF,TGCGCCAGCAGCTTTGACAGCTCTACACCCCTCCACTTT
TRBV7-9,TRBJ2-5,TRBD2,.,CASSLLAVGQETQYF,TGTGCCAGCAGCTTACTAGCGGTAGGCCAAGAGACCCAGTACTTC
TRBV6-6,TRBJ2-7,TRBD2,.,CASLTTSGDEQYF,TGTGCCAGCCTAACGACTAGCGGGGACGAGCAGTACTTC
TRBV7-9,TRBJ2-7,TRBD2,once,CASSLNGLAVMEQYF,TGTGCCAGCAGCTTAAACGGGCTAGCGGTAATGGAGCAGTACTTC
TRBV7-2,TRBJ1-1,.,few,CASSLSTGAQAFF,TGTGCCAGCAGCTTAAGTACAGGCGCACAAGCTTTCTTT
TRBV6-6,TRBJ2-7,TRBD1,few,CASSTPDRGRDEQYF,TGTGCCAGCAGTACCCCGGACAGGGGAAGGGACGAGCAGTACTTC
TRBV7-2,TRBJ2-3,TRBD2,few,CASRGGLAIPDTQYF,TGTGCCAGCAGGGGTGGACTAGCAATACCAGATACGCAGTATTTT
TRBV5-1,TRBJ1-2,.,.,CASKEGADAGYTF,TGCGCCAGCAAAGAAGGGGCCGATGCTGGCTACACCTTC
TRBV28,TRBJ2-1,TRBD2,.,CASSRLRTSGGWNEQFF,TGTGCCAGCAGCCGACTCCGGACTAGCGGGGGGTGGAATGAGCAGTTCTTC
TRBV25-1,TRBJ2-1,TRBD1,.,CASSAAAGGADNEQFF,TGTGCCAGCAGTGCTGCCGCAGGGGGCGCAGACAATGAGCAGTTCTTC